The 16 T cell receptor beta chains in this list originate from one sample, sequenced in a study of identical twins. Using its own MiXCR run on the 5' RACE reads, TCRdb lists one record per CDR3 protein. The data show 750,000 to 950,000 distinct CDR3 sequences, approximately 13% seen once. This same sample was also taken into another study, of yellow fever vaccine responses in identical twins.

Sequenced input: PBMCs. These receptors all come from a woman between 18 and 30 years old in good health.

This clonotype has a handful of counts. CDR3 coding DNA: TGTGCCAGCAGTTTATCGGGACTAGCGGGAGGGCCAGCCAAAAACATTCAGTACTTC. It yields the protein CASSLSGLAGGPAKNIQYF. The V gene is TRBV27, the J gene TRBJ2-4; 16 bases line up with TRBD2. Per germline, CDR1 MNHEY and CDR2 SMNVEV (reference sequence). Germline trimming cut 0 bases from V and 0 bases from J; bases unmatched to any gene: 2. The CDR3 is 19 residues long.

This clonotype occurred a few times. The rearrangement uses TRBV7-9 and TRBJ1-2, with D perhaps TRBD1 (6 bases). This CDR3 has 14 residues. Deletions cut 4 bases from V and 4 bases from J, with 13 bases between. Germline V CDR1 and CDR2: SEHNR, FQNEAQ (reference sequence). This CDR3 reads CASSWAGEGYGYTF. DNA of the CDR3: TGTGCCAGCAGCTGGGCAGGGGAAGGCTATGGCTACACCTTC.

This clonotype was observed a handful of times. The V call is TRBV4-1, the J call TRBJ2-7; 7 positions agree with TRBD2. The CDR3 consists of 16 residues. CDR1 is MGHRA, CDR2 YSYEKL, per germline. The V and J ends lost 2 bases and 3 bases, in that order; junction bases with no gene match: 10. The CDR3 protein is CASSQTPASGFYEQYF. The CDR3, as DNA: TGCGCCAGCAGCCAAACCCCGGCTAGCGGATTCTACGAGCAGTACTTC.

In this sample, this clonotype turned up a few times. The chain employs TRBV5-1 and TRBJ2-3, with D unclear. Germline CDR1 is SGHRS and CDR2 is YFSETQ. The CDR3 extends over 16 amino acids. V was shortened by 0 bases and J by 3 bases, with 14 bases between the two germline ends. The CDR3, as DNA: TGCGCCAGCAGCTTGGGGCGAGCCCTAGGAACAGATACGCAGTATTTT. Translated: CASSLGRALGTDTQYF.

This clonotype was counted a few times. The V and J genes are TRBV15 and TRBJ2-7, with D hard to call. The CDR3 is made up of 15 amino acids. The germline V gene encodes CDR1 LNHNV and CDR2 YYDKDF (reference sequence). V shed 0 bases and J shed 0 bases, with 9 bases lying between them. The CDR3 spells CATSRDLASSYEQYF. DNA of the CDR3: TGTGCCACCAGCAGAGATTTGGCGAGCTCCTACGAGCAGTACTTC.

In its sample, this clonotype was seen many times. Here the CDR3 reads CASQPARDNEQFF. The CDR3 DNA is TGTGCATCCCAGCCGGCTAGGGACAATGAGCAGTTCTTC. The V and J genes are TRBV10-3 and TRBJ2-1; D not certain. Per the germline V gene, CDR1 is ENHRY and CDR2 is SYGVKD. The CDR3 is 13 amino acids.

The gene calls are TRBV4-1 and TRBJ2-5; 11 bases are a match to TRBD2. This CDR3 spans 17 amino acids. V shed 0 bases, J shed 3 bases, and the junction held 6 bases outside the gene matches. Per germline, CDR1 MGHRA and CDR2 YSYEKL. In nucleotides, the CDR3 is TGCGCCAGCAGCCAAGATCGAGGTAGCGGGGGGGAAGAGACCCAGTACTTC. Translating it yields CASSQDRGSGGEETQYF.

This chain links TRBV18 with TRBJ1-1; 7 bases match TRBD1. The CDR3 loop spans 17 amino acids. Germline V lookup: CDR1 KGHSH, CDR2 LQKENI. J gave up 4 bases and V 4 bases, and 15 bases lay outside the gene matches. The CDR3 region is CASSQTGLPSPGTEAFF. DNA of the CDR3: TGTGCCAGCTCACAGACAGGGTTACCATCTCCAGGCACTGAAGCTTTCTTT.

This clonotype was seen only a few times. The CDR3 DNA follows: TGTGCCAGCAGTCCATCCCTGCTGACCCGGAGGACTGAAGCTTTCTTT. This translates into CASSPSLLTRRTEAFF. The rearrangement links TRBV12-3 or TRBV12-4 to TRBJ1-1; D unresolved. The CDR3 covers 16 residues. The V end lost 5 bases, the J end lost 5 bases, and 21 bases lay between the germline ends.

This clonotype has a handful of counts. The rearrangement links TRBV15 to TRBJ2-1; D call uncertain. The CDR3 contains 14 residues. Between the trimmed V and J ends, which lost 2 bases and 8 bases, there was a span of 13 bases. CDR1 is LNHNV, CDR2 YYDKDF, per germline (reference sequence). DNA of the CDR3: TGTGCCACCAGCAGACCCGGGTCGGCAGATGAGCAGTTCTTC. It specifies CATSRPGSADEQFF.

This clonotype has a count of ten or more. The V gene is TRBV5-5, the J gene TRBJ1-5; TRBD1 agrees at 12 bases. The germline V gene encodes CDR1 SGHKS and CDR2 YYEKEE (reference sequence). The CDR3 is made up of 17 amino acids. Losses at the gene ends were 1 base for V and 6 bases for J; bases not matched to a gene: 8. CDR3 bases: TGTGCCAGCAGCTTGTGGGGGACAGGGGGCTATGTTCAGCCCCAGCATTTT. Translating gives CASSLWGTGGYVQPQHF.

This clonotype has only a few counts. The chain joins TRBV6-5 to TRBJ1-4; tentative D call: TRBD1 (5 bases). This CDR3 spans 18 amino acids. The germline gives CDR1 MNHEY, CDR2 SVGAGI. Trimming took off 2 bases at V and 0 bases at J, with 16 bases between the two ends. CDR3 bases: TGTGCCAGCAGTTACGGGCAGGGAGGGATTGCAACTAATGAAAAACTGTTTTTT. Encoded protein: CASSYGQGGIATNEKLFF.

This clonotype was found many times. The chain carries TRBV12-3 or TRBV12-4 and TRBJ2-5; 15 nucleotides match TRBD2. The CDR3 spans 17 residues. V shed 6 bases and J 0 bases; nucleotides not matched to a gene: 5. This chain's CDR3 is CASSPGLAGGYQETQYF. The CDR3 bases are TGTGCCAGCAGCCCGGGACTAGCGGGGGGTTACCAAGAGACCCAGTACTTC.

There are many counts of this clonotype. This chain uses TRBV12-3 or TRBV12-4 with TRBJ1-3; D ambiguous. Trimming stripped 2 bases from V and 0 bases from J, with 14 bases between. This CDR3 spans 17 amino acids. CDR3 in amino acids: CASSLYTVFNSGNTIYF. The CDR3 bases are TGTGCCAGCAGTTTATACACGGTATTCAACTCTGGAAACACCATATATTTT.

Many counts were recorded for this clonotype. The chain combines TRBV6-2 or TRBV6-3 with TRBJ2-3, with D perhaps TRBD1 (6 bases). The CDR3 contains 16 residues. The V end lost 5 bases, the J end lost 0 bases, and 15 bases lay between the germline ends. Germline loops: CDR1 MNHEY, CDR2 SVGEGT. The CDR3 nucleotides read TGTGCCAGCAGTACGCCCCGGGACACTAGCACAGATACGCAGTATTTT. Translated, it gives CASSTPRDTSTDTQYF.

In its sample, this clonotype was seen a few times. Its ends do not fully match the called genes, so a read error is possible. This chain connects TRBV6-1 to TRBJ1-5; TRBD1 is a possible D gene (6 bases). The CDR3 extends over 13 amino acids. Germline V CDR1 and CDR2: MNHNS, SASEGT. CDR3 residues: CASSEAGVQPQHF. DNA of the CDR3: TGTGCCAGCAGCGAAGCAGGGGTTCAGCCCCAGCATTTT.